These T cell receptor beta chains were read from a single sample in a study of T-cell memory formation after mild COVID-19. TCRdb re-analysed the 5' RACE reads in MiXCR, keeping a single row per CDR3 protein. The top ten clones hold around a fifth of a sample with about 430,000 distinct CDR3 sequences, about 20% of them seen once. The source material was PBMCs or a T cell subset sorted from them (not recorded which). The receptor set was obtained from a man in his late teens or twenties who had mild COVID-19 (a few samples of this study predate the infection). Cell type and time point are not known. CDR3s include the opening cysteine and the closing phenylalanine or tryptophan. The order of the fields is J gene, clone size, D gene, V gene, CDR3 DNA, CDR3 protein. A D gene is named only where the DNA matches it firmly. Clone size is not always given. Where it is, it says once, few, many or a class for expanded clones.

TRBJ2-7	.	.	TRBV7-9	TGTGCCAGCAGTACATGGGGGAGCTACGAGCAGTACTTC	CASSTWGSYEQYF
TRBJ1-3	.	.	TRBV20-1	TGCAGTGCTAGAGACCCGACAGAGTTCGGAAACACCATATATTTT	CSARDPTEFGNTIYF
TRBJ1-2	.	.	TRBV4-2	TGTGCCAGCAGCCCTCTGTGGGAAACACTCCAGGACTATGGCTACACCTTC	CASSPLWETLQDYGYTF
TRBJ2-5	many	TRBD1	TRBV19	TGTGCCAGTAGTATAACAGGGGGCGGAGAGACCCAGTACTTC	CASSITGGGETQYF
TRBJ2-7	few	.	TRBV15	TGTGCCACCAGCAGAGGCGGATCGAGCTCCTACGAGCAGTACTTC	CATSRGGSSSYEQYF
TRBJ2-2	.	TRBD1	TRBV20-1	TGCGTCAACAGGGGGAACCGCGGGGAGCTGTTTTTT	CVNRGNRGELFF
TRBJ2-1	.	TRBD2	TRBV7-9	TGTGCCAGCCGAGGAGGGTGGCGGGGGAGACTCTCCTACAATGAGCAGTTCTTC	CASRGGWRGRLSYNEQFF
TRBJ1-2	.	.	TRBV7-2	TGTGCCGGAGGTAGTTCTTGGGGCTACACCTTC	CAGGSSWGYTF
TRBJ1-2	.	.	TRBV6-5	TGTGCCAGCAGTTACTCGAGCGTCGGTACAGGAGCTCAGTTTAACTATGGCTACACCTTC	CASSYSSVGTGAQFNYGYTF
TRBJ1-6	many	.	TRBV4-1	TGCGCCAGCAGCCACCAAACGCGGGGACCAAGGTTTCGTAATTCACCCCTCCACTTT	CASSHQTRGPRFRNSPLHF
TRBJ2-5	.	.	TRBV5-1	TGCGCCAGCAGCTTGGGTCTACAGAGGGAGACCCAGTACTTC	CASSLGLQRETQYF
TRBJ2-1	many	.	TRBV24-1	TGTGCCACCACGGCAGGGGGGCGGCCCTACAATGAGCAGTTCTTC	CATTAGGRPYNEQFF
TRBJ1-2	few	TRBD1	TRBV4-1	TGCGCCAGCAGCCACCCGGGCAGGGGGCCTGGCTACACCTTC	CASSHPGRGPGYTF
TRBJ2-1	once	TRBD2	TRBV19	TGTGCCAGTAGTATCCCGGGGGGGGCGTTCGATGAGCAGTTCTTC	CASSIPGGAFDEQFF
TRBJ1-1	few	TRBD1	TRBV11-2	TGTGCCAGCAGCCCTAGGGACCACGACAGGGGACGTTGGAACACTGAAGCTTTCTTT	CASSPRDHDRGRWNTEAFF
TRBJ1-2	few	.	TRBV20-1	TGCAGTGCTACCTCTCTGAGGGGGGCGCATGGCTACACCTTC	CSATSLRGAHGYTF
TRBJ2-7	few	TRBD1	TRBV20-1	TGCAGTGCTAGACGACAGGGTGTGGGGGAGCAGTACTTC	CSARRQGVGEQYF
TRBJ2-5	many	.	TRBV27	TGTGCCAGCAGTTTCGTGGGGGGCCGGGAGACCCAGTACTTC	CASSFVGGRETQYF
TRBJ1-2	few	.	TRBV5-1	TGCGCCAGCAGACTTCAGACAGACCCCTATGGCTACACCTTC	CASRLQTDPYGYTF
TRBJ2-7	.	.	TRBV12-3/TRBV12-4	TGTGCCAGCAGTCCCCGGGTGTTCCGGAGGTCCTACGAGCAGTACTTC	CASSPRVFRRSYEQYF